This passage covers 6 T cell receptor beta chains from one sample sequenced in a study of T cells of healthy individuals. Each CDR3 protein is one row after TCRdb ran MiXCR on the 5' RACE reads. The data show about 96,000 distinct CDR3 sequences, around 17% seen once. All receptors derive from a human donor in good health.

This clonotype turned up a few times. The chain combines TRBV9 with TRBJ2-3, with unresolved D. There are 10 residues in the CDR3. From germline, CDR1 is SGDLS and CDR2 YYNGEE. V dropped 7 bases and J dropped 5 bases, with 5 bases sitting between them. The CDR3 here is CASSGDTQYF. CDR3 nucleotide sequence: TGTGCCAGCTCCGGAGATACGCAGTATTTT.

This clonotype has at least ten counts. The V and J genes are TRBV20-1 and TRBJ1-1; 7 positions agree with TRBD1. The CDR3 runs 12 residues. In germline, CDR1 is DFQATT, CDR2 SNEGSKA (reference sequence). With 6 bases clipped from V and 5 bases from J, the junction kept 6 bases outside the gene matches. CDR3 bases: TGCAGTGCCCCGACAGGGCCTACTGAAGCTTTCTTT. Translating gives CSAPTGPTEAFF.

The chain combines TRBV20-1 with TRBJ2-1, with 7 positions matching TRBD1. The CDR3 sequence is 12 residues long. CDR1 and CDR2 from the germline V gene are DFQATT and SNEGSKA (reference sequence). V was clipped by 6 bases and J by 9 bases; unmatched bases: 8. The CDR3 spells CSAPGQSSEQFF. The CDR3 DNA reads as TGCAGTGCCCCGGGACAGAGCAGTGAGCAGTTCTTC.

This clonotype was found many times. The chain is built from TRBV9 and TRBJ1-6; tentative D call: TRBD1 (6 bases). The CDR3 consists of 17 residues. Trimming cost V 4 bases and J 8 bases, with 22 bases left between them. The germline gives CDR1 SGDLS, CDR2 YYNGEE. The CDR3 DNA follows: TGTGCCAGCAGCTTAGGACAGAGGCTTTCGCCGTATTCACCCCTCCACTTT. This encodes CASSLGQRLSPYSPLHF.

The rearrangement joins TRBV7-2 to TRBJ2-7; possibly TRBD1 or TRBD2 for D (5 bases each). CDR3 length: 17 amino acids. V was pared by 5 bases and J by 2 bases, with 22 bases between. The V gene's germline CDR1 is SGHTA and CDR2 FQGNSA. The CDR3 loop is CASSQQQIKGTTYEQYF. For the CDR3, the DNA is TGTGCCAGCAGCCAACAACAAATCAAGGGGACCACCTACGAGCAGTACTTC. Looking up the rest from reference TRBV7-2 and TRBJ2-7 gives the full variable domain: GAGVSQSPSNKVTEKGKDVELRCDPISGHTALYWYRQSLGQGLEFLIYFQGNSAPDKSGLPSDRFSAERTGGSVSTLTIQRTQQEDSAVYLCASSQQQIKGTTYEQYFGPGTRLTVT.

This clonotype was seen only a few times. This chain links TRBV7-9 with TRBJ2-2; possible D gene TRBD2, 5 bases. Germline lookup yields CDR1 SEHNR and CDR2 FQNEAQ (reference sequence). V was shortened by 5 bases and J by 3 bases, with 7 bases between the two germline ends. CDR3 length: 13 amino acids. The CDR3 DNA reads as TGTGCCAGCAGCGGGAGTTACACCGGGGAGCTGTTTTTT. Translating it yields CASSGSYTGELFF.